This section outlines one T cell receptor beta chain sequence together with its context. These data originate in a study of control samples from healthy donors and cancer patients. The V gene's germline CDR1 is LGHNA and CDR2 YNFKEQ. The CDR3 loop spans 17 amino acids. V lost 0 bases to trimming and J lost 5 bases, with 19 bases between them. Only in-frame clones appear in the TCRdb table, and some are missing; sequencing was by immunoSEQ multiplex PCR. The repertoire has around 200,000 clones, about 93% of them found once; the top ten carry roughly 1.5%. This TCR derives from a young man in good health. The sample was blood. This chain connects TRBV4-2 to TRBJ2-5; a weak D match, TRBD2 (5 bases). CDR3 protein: CASSQDREAARGETQYF. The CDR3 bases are TGTGCCAGCAGCCAAGATCGAGAGGCCGCCCGAGGGGAGACCCAGTACTTC.